These T cell receptor beta chains were read from a single sample in a study of regulatory and conventional T cells in RAG deficiency. Sequencing was performed with immunoSEQ multiplex PCR; in TCRdb, only in-frame clones are kept and a portion is missing. The sample has approximately 48,000 clones, about 87% seen once. These data were also filed under a second study, of regulatory T cells.

Specimen: CD4+ effector T cells sorted from blood. Receptors originate from a human donor in good health. Both conserved end residues are part of each CDR3. A D gene is named only where the DNA matches it firmly. For some rows the clone size is stated as once, few or many, or as a class when expanded; others skip it.

>few|TRBV6-5|TRBJ1-2|TRBD1
CASRRGRDRLSGYTF
TGTGCCAGCAGGCGAGGCCGGGACAGGTTAAGTGGCTACACCTTC
>NA|TRBV7-3|TRBJ2-3|NA
CASSRAQAADTQYF
TGTGCCAGCAGCCGCGCCCAAGCTGCAGATACGCAGTATTTT
>few|TRBV4-2|TRBJ2-5|TRBD1
CASSQGQGRETQYF
TGTGCCAGCAGCCAGGGACAGGGTCGGGAGACCCAGTACTTC
>once|TRBV14|TRBJ2-5|NA
CASSQGGDRRATQYF
TGTGCCAGCAGCCAAGGGGGGGACCGGAGGGCGACCCAGTACTTC
>NA|TRBV28|TRBJ1-2|TRBD1
CASSSGQGNYGYTF
TGTGCCAGCAGTTCTGGACAGGGAAACTATGGCTACACCTTC
>NA|TRBV18|TRBJ1-1|NA
CASSPNLNTEAFF
TGTGCCAGCTCACCAAACTTGAACACTGAAGCTTTCTTT
>NA|TRBV7-2|TRBJ1-5|TRBD1
CASSLRGGEEPQHF
TGTGCCAGCAGCTTAAGAGGGGGCGAGGAGCCCCAGCATTTT
>NA|TRBV15|TRBJ1-4|TRBD1
CATSRDLQGGEKLFF
TGTGCCACCAGCAGAGATCTTCAGGGGGGTGAAAAACTGTTTTTT
>NA|TRBV30|TRBJ2-7|TRBD1
CAWSPMGGQGVYEQYF
TGTGCCTGGAGTCCAATGGGGGGACAGGGTGTCTACGAGCAGTACTTC
>NA|TRBV15|TRBJ1-1|NA
CATSRTAFF
TGTGCCACCAGCAGAACGGCTTTCTTT
>NA|TRBV18|TRBJ2-1|NA
CASSPPGITYNEQFF
TGTGCCAGCTCACCACCGGGTATAACCTACAATGAGCAGTTCTTC
>NA|TRBV7-9|TRBJ2-2|NA
CASSLVAGSNTGELFF
TGTGCCAGCAGCTTAGTGGCCGGCTCGAACACCGGGGAGCTGTTTTTT
>once|TRBV5-1|TRBJ2-4|TRBD1
CASSSTGAPNKNIQYF
TGCGCCAGCAGCTCCACAGGGGCGCCCAACAAAAACATTCAGTACTTC
>NA|TRBV5-8|TRBJ1-1|NA
CASSLDRYTEAFF
TGTGCCAGCAGCTTGGATAGGTACACTGAAGCTTTCTTT
>NA|TRBV27|TRBJ2-1|TRBD2
CASRGLAGPLNEQFF
TGTGCCAGCAGGGGACTAGCGGGGCCCCTCAATGAGCAGTTCTTC
>NA|TRBV2|TRBJ2-5|TRBD2
CASRHRGLATQETQYF
TGTGCCAGCAGACACAGAGGACTAGCGACTCAAGAGACCCAGTACTTC
>NA|TRBV11-2|TRBJ1-2|NA
CASSLGTASNYGYTF
TGTGCCAGCAGCTTAGGGACAGCATCTAACTATGGCTACACCTTC
>NA|TRBV27|TRBJ2-2|NA
CASKGTLNTGELFF
TGTGCCAGCAAAGGGACTCTGAACACCGGGGAGCTGTTTTTT
>NA|TRBV14|TRBJ1-4|NA
CASSHRPGYNEKLFF
TGTGCCAGCAGCCATCGCCCAGGGTATAATGAAAAACTGTTTTTT
>NA|TRBV19|TRBJ2-7|TRBD2
CASSSGRAGEQYF
TGTGCCAGTAGTAGCGGGAGGGCCGGCGAGCAGTACTTC